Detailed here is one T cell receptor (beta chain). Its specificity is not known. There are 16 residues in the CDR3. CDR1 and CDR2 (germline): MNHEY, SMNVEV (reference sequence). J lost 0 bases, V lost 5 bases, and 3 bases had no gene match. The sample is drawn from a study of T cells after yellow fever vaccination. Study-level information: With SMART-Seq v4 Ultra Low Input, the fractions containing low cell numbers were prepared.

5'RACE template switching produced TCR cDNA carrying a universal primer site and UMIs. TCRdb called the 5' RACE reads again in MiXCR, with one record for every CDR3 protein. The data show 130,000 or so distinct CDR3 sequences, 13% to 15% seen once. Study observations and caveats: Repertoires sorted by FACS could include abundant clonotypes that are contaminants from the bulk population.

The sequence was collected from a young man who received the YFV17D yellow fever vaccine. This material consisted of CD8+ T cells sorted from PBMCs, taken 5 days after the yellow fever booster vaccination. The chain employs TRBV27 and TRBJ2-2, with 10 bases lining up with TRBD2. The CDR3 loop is CASSAGLAANTGELFF. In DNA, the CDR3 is TGTGCCAGCAGTGCCGGACTAGCGGCGAACACCGGGGAGCTGTTTTTT.